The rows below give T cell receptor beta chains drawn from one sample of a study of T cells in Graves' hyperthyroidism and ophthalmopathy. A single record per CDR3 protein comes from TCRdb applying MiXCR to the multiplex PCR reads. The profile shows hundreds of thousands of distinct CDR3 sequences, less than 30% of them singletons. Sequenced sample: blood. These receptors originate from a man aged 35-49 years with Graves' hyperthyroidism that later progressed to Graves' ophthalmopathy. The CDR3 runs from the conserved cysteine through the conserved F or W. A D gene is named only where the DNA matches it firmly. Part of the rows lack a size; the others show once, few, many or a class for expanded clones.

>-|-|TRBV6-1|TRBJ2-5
TGTGCCAGCAGACCAATAGGGCGGGGAGAGACCCAGTACTTC
CASRPIGRGETQYF
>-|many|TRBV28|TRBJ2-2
TGTGCCAGCAGTCACCGGGGGGGGGAGCTGTTTTTT
CASSHRGGELFF
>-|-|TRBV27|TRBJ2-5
TGTGCCAGCAGCAGATGGGGGTTGGAAGAGACCCAGTACTTC
CASSRWGLEETQYF
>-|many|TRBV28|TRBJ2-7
TGTGCCAGCAGTCGACCACCCTACGAGCAGTACTTC
CASSRPPYEQYF
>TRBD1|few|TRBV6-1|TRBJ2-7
TGTGCCAGCAGCCAAGAAGGGGGCTGGCGGGAGCAGTACTTC
CASSQEGGWREQYF
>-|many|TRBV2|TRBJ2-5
TGTGCCAGCAGTGTAACAGAGACCCAGTACTTC
CASSVTETQYF
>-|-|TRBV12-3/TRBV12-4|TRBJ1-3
TGTGCCAGCTACGATGAAGCCACAGGGTTTCACTCTGGAAACACCATATATTTT
CASYDEATGFHSGNTIYF
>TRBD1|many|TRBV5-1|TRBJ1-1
TGCGCCAGCAGCTCCAATCAGGGGGCTACTGAAGCTTTCTTT
CASSSNQGATEAFF
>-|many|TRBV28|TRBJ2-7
TGTGCCGGGGGGCGTGGAGGGCATTACTACGAGCAGTACTTC
CAGGRGGHYYEQYF
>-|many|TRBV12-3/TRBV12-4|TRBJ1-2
TGTGCCAGCAGTTTACAGGGACACTATGGCTACACCTTC
CASSLQGHYGYTF
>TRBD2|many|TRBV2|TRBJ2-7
TGTGCCAGCAGTGACAGCGGGAGGGCCGCGTACGAGCAGTACTTC
CASSDSGRAAYEQYF
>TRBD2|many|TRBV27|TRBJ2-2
TGTGCCAGCAGTTGGGGACTAGCGGGGTTGAACACCGGGGAGCTGTTTTTT
CASSWGLAGLNTGELFF
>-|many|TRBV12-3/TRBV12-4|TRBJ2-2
TGTGCCAGCAGTCCGTCCGTTGCCAACACCGGGGAGCTGTTTTTT
CASSPSVANTGELFF
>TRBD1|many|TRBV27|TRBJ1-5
TGTGCCAGCAGTAATCAGGGGGCGGGAGGCAATCAGCCCCAGCATTTT
CASSNQGAGGNQPQHF
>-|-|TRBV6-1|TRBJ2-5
TGTGCCAGCAGTGAAGCGGTGGGAGGCTCCCAAGAGACCCAGTACTTC
CASSEAVGGSQETQYF
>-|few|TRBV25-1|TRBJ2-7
TGTGCCAGCAGTGGCTCTAGTGGGACGCAGTACTTC
CASSGSSGTQYF
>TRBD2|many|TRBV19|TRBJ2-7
TGTGCCAGTAGTAGAATTAGCGGGAGGGCCGCCTACGAGCAGTACTTC
CASSRISGRAAYEQYF
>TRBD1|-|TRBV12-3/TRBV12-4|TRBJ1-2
TGTGCCAGCAGTTCGACAGGGGCCTCGCCTGGCTACACCTTC
CASSSTGASPGYTF
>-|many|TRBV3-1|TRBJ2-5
TGTGCCAGCAGCCACAGGGGTAATCGAGAGACCCAGTACTTC
CASSHRGNRETQYF
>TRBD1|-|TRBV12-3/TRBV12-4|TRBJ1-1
TGTGCCAGCAGTTTCGGGACAGGGGTTGAAGCTTTCTTT
CASSFGTGVEAFF
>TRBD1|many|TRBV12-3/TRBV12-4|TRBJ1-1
TGTGCCAGCAGTCCACGACAGGGGGACACTGAAGCTTTCTTT
CASSPRQGDTEAFF
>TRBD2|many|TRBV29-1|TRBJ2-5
TGCAGCGTCCACGGACTAGCTCAAGAGACCCAGTACTTC
CSVHGLAQETQYF
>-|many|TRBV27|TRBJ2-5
TGTGCCAGCAGTCCCCCGCAGGGCGAGACCCAGTACTTC
CASSPPQGETQYF
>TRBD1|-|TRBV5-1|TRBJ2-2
TGCGCCCGCAGCGTAACCGGGACAGGGGTTTACGGGGAGCTGTTTTTT
CARSVTGTGVYGELFF
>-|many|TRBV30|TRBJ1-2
TGTGCCTGGAGACTCGCAGGCGCCTATGGCTACACCTTC
CAWRLAGAYGYTF